This T cell receptor beta chain is from a study of cytomegalovirus exposure and HLA in healthy donors. V was pared by 1 base and J by 2 bases, with 2 bases of the junction left unmatched. This CDR3 contains 16 residues. CDR1 and CDR2 from the germline V gene are LGHNA and YNFKEQ. About this clone: No antigen is known for it.

Study outcomes and limitations: Most observed TCR sequences were rare, whereas some public TCRs were detected in many donors. The productive fraction for most TCR beta V segments was about 90% or about 30% in an earlier analysis.

The PCR made use of 60 Vbeta and 13 Jbeta primers. Assay: immunoSEQ multiplex PCR; the TCRdb copy retains only in-frame clones and omits some. This table has roughly 180,000 clones, 70% to 90% appearing once. The sequence was obtained from a woman between 18 and 29 years old in good health and CMV-seropositive. This chain uses TRBV4-2 with TRBJ2-4, with 10 bases matching TRBD1. Sequenced input: PBMCs. The CDR3 DNA sequence: TGTGCCAGCAGCCAAGGGGACAGGGGAACCAAAAACATTCAGTACTTC. Amino acids: CASSQGDRGTKNIQYF.